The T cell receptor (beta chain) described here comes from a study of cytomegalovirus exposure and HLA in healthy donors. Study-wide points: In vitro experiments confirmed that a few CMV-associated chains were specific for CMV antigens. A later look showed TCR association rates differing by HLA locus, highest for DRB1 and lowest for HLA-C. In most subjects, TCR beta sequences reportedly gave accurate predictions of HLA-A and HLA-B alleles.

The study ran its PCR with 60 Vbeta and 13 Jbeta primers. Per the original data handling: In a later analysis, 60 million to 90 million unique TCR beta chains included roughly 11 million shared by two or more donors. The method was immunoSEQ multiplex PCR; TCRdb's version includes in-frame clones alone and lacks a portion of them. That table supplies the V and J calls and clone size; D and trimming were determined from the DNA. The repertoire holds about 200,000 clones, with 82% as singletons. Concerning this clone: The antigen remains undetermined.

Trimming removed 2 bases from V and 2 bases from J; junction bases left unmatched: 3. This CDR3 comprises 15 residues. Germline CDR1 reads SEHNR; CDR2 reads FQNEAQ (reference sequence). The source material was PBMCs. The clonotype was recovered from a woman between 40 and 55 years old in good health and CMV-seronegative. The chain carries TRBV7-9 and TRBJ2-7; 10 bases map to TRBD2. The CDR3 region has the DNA TGTGCCAGCAGCTTAAGCGGGAGGGAGACCTACGAGCAGTACTTC. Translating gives CASSLSGRETYEQYF.